Each of the 8 T cell receptor beta chains below was sequenced from the same sample in a study of T cell repertoires in cytomegalovirus infection. The antigens these receptors bind are not known. One entry per CDR3 protein results from TCRdb running MiXCR on the reads. The data contain more than 85,000 distinct CDR3 sequences, about 30% of them seen just once; the ten biggest clones take up about 81%. The source was CD8+ T cells from cultured PBMCs, collected from culture after CMV antigen stimulation. The receptors here all came from a human donor in good health (CMV status not recorded). Some clones in this sample may be carry-over from other donors' samples.

At least ten counts were recorded for this clonotype. This chain joins TRBV7-9 and TRBJ2-4; D is possibly TRBD1 (6 bases). Germline CDR1 reads SEHNR; CDR2 reads FQNEAQ (reference sequence). The CDR3 is made up of 16 amino acids. V lost 5 bases and J 2 bases, leaving 16 bases between the germline ends. CDR3 nucleotides: TGTGCCAGCAGCCCCTCCGCAGACAGGTCCAAAAACATTCAGTACTTC. This codes for CASSPSADRSKNIQYF.

This clonotype came up many times. The chain combines TRBV7-6 with TRBJ2-2; D is ambiguous. Trimming cost V 1 base and J 9 bases, with 6 bases left between them. This CDR3 has 12 residues. Germline V gives CDR1 SGHVS, CDR2 FNYEAQ. CDR3 in amino acids: CASSLDSRELFF. For the CDR3, the DNA is TGTGCCAGCAGCTTAGATAGCCGGGAGCTGTTTTTT.

This clonotype was seen more than once but under ten times. The chain links TRBV6-5 to TRBJ2-6; D gene uncertain. Trimming removed 1 base at V and 3 bases at J, with 7 bases between. Germline-derived CDR1 and CDR2 are MNHEY and SVGAGI. This CDR3 is 15 amino acids long. CDR3: CASSYFWGGANVLTF. The CDR3, as DNA: TGTGCCAGCAGTTACTTTTGGGGTGGGGCCAACGTCCTGACTTTC.

This clonotype was seen only a few times. V usage is TRBV6-2 or TRBV6-3 and J usage is TRBJ2-7, with 8 bases lining up with TRBD2. Germline V lookup: CDR1 MNHEY, CDR2 SVGEGT. This CDR3 is built from 15 residues. Losses at the gene ends were 0 bases for V and 3 bases for J; bases not matched to a gene: 4. CDR3 in amino acids: CASSYSTRGDYEQYF. DNA for the CDR3: TGTGCCAGCAGTTACTCGACGCGGGGGGACTACGAGCAGTACTTC.

This chain links TRBV20-1 with TRBJ2-1, with 7 bases identical to TRBD2. V lost 5 bases and J lost 6; bases outside the gene matches: 22. The CDR3 covers 18 residues. From germline, CDR1 is DFQATT and CDR2 SNEGSKA (reference sequence). The CDR3 sequence is CSAVHGAGRDYQRNEQFF. In nucleotides, the CDR3 is TGCAGTGCTGTTCACGGGGCCGGTCGGGACTACCAACGCAATGAGCAGTTCTTC.

The count of this clonotype is one. The chain recombines TRBV7-3 with TRBJ1-6; the match to TRBD1 covers 10 bases. The CDR3 spans 17 residues. After removal of 2 bases from V and 8 bases from J, the junction contained 9 bases not matched to a gene. Germline V CDR1 and CDR2: SGHTA, FQGTGA. The CDR3: CASSLASGTGADSPLHF. CDR3 in DNA: TGTGCCAGCAGCTTAGCGTCCGGGACAGGGGCCGATTCACCCCTCCACTTT.

V gene TRBV7-9 combines with J gene TRBJ2-2; 10 nucleotides line up with TRBD2. V was pared by 6 bases and J by 6 bases, with 7 bases of the junction left unmatched. The CDR3 runs to 15 residues. Germline CDR1 and CDR2: SEHNR and FQNEAQ (reference sequence). CDR3 in DNA: TGTGCCAGCAGTCCCCTAGCGGGGGAGTCCGGGGAGCTGTTTTTT. It encodes CASSPLAGESGELFF.

This clonotype was counted a few times. The chain recombines TRBV7-2 with TRBJ1-4, with TRBD1 matching over 7 bases. The V gene's germline CDR1 is SGHTA and CDR2 FQGNSA. J gave up 6 bases and V 5 bases, and 6 bases lay outside the gene matches. The CDR3 spans 14 residues. The CDR3 coding sequence is TGTGCCAGCAGCCGGAGAGGGGGCGATGAAAAACTGTTTTTT. It translates to CASSRRGGDEKLFF.